The T cell receptor beta chain under discussion was sequenced for a study of T cell changes during pregnancy in multiple sclerosis. Assay used: immunoSEQ multiplex PCR; TCRdb lists only in-frame clones, some missing. The sample contains around 80,000 clones, 85% to 95% of which appear only once. The CDR3 totals 20 residues. From germline, CDR1 is KGHSH and CDR2 LQKENI. Trimming took 3 bases from V and 5 from J; bases not matched to a gene: 20. The chain recombines TRBV18 with TRBJ2-7, with 12 bases aligning to TRBD2. Sequenced here: peripheral blood, sampled before pregnancy. This receptor was taken from a female donor with multiple sclerosis, enrolled in a pregnancy study. CDR3 bases: TGTGCCAGCTCACCCGCCAGACTAGCGGGAGAATACCCCGACGAGGACGAGCAGTACTTC. Translated, it gives CASSPARLAGEYPDEDEQYF.